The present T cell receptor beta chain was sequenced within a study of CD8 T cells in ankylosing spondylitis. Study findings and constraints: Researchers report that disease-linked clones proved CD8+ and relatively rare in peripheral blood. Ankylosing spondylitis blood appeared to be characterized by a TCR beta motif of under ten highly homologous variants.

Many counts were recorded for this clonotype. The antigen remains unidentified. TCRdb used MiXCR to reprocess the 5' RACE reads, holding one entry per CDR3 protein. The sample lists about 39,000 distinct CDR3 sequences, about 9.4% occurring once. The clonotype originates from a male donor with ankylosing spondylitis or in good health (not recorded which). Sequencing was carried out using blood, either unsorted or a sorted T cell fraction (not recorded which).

CDR3 sequence (DNA): TGTGCCAGCAGTCTTCTTCTAGCGGGAGGGGACACCGGGGAGCTGTTTTTT. This sequence encodes CASSLLLAGGDTGELFF. The rearrangement uses TRBV6-1 and TRBJ2-2, with TRBD2 matching over 12 bases. CDR3 length: 17 residues. CDR1 and CDR2 from the germline V gene are MNHNS and SASEGT. The V and J ends lost 5 bases and 3 bases, in that order; junction bases with no gene match: 7.